Given below is one T cell receptor beta chain in context. Its cognate antigen is unknown. This sample stems from a study of cytomegalovirus exposure and HLA in healthy donors. Both 60 Vbeta primers and 13 Jbeta primers went into the PCR. The method was immunoSEQ multiplex PCR; TCRdb's version includes in-frame clones alone and lacks a portion of them. Of about 190,000 clones in the sample, around 81% were seen once. Germline CDR1 and CDR2: MNHNS and SASEGT. The germline V and J ends were trimmed by 2 bases and 11 bases, with 15 bases remaining between them. This CDR3 comprises 13 residues. Whole-study findings and limits: Researchers reported that a few CMV-associated chains were confirmed in vitro as CMV antigen-specific.

The receptor was derived from a woman aged 50 to 60 in good health and CMV-seropositive. Sample: PBMCs. The chain combines TRBV6-1 with TRBJ1-1; D may be TRBD1 (5 bases). The CDR3 loop reads CASSERGMGGAFF. The CDR3 region has the DNA TGTGCCAGCAGTGAACGGGGTATGGGGGGTGCTTTCTTT.